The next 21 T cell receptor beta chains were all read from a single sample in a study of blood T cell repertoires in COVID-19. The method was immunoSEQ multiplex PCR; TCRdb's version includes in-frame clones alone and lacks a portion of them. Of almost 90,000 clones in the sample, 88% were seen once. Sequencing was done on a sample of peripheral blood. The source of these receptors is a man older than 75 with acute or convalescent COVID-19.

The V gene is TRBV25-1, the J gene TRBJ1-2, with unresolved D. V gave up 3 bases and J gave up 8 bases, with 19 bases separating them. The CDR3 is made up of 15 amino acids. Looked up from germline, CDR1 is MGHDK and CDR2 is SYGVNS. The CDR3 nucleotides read TGTGCCAGCAGTGATCGGGGTCGGAGCTATGTCGGCTACACCTTC. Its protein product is CASSDRGRSYVGYTF.

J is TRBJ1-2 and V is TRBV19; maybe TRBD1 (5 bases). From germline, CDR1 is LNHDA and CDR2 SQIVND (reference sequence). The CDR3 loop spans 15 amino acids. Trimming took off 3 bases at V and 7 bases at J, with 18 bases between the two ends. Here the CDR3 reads CASSIRGLKRGGYTF. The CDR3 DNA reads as TGTGCCAGTAGTATTAGGGGTCTAAAAAGAGGTGGCTACACCTTC.

The DNA for the CDR3 is TGTGCCAGCAGCCAAGATCGGTACGAGCAGTACTTC. It encodes CASSQDRYEQYF. The J gene is TRBJ2-7, the V gene TRBV14; D not resolved. In germline, CDR1 is SGHDN, CDR2 FVKESK. V shed 0 bases and J shed 4 bases, with 4 bases lying between them. This CDR3 region has 12 residues. Full variable domain (missing parts from reference TRBV14 and TRBJ2-7): EAGVTQFPSHSVIEKGQTVTLRCDPISGHDNLYWYRRVMGKEIKFLLHFVKESKQDESGMPNNRFLAERTGGTYSTLKVQPAELEDSGVYFCASSQDRYEQYFGPGTRLTVT.

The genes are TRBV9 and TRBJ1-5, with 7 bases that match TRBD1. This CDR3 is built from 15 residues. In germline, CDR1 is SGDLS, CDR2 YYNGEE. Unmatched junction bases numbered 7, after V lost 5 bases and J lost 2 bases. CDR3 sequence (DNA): TGTGCCAGCAGTACAACAGGGGAGGGCAATCAGCCCCAGCATTTT. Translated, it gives CASSTTGEGNQPQHF.

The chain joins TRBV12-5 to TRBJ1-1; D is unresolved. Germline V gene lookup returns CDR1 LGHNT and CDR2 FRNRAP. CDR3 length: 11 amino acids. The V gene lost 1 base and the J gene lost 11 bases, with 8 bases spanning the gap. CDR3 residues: CASGLGGSAFF. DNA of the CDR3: TGTGCTAGTGGTTTGGGAGGGTCGGCTTTCTTT.

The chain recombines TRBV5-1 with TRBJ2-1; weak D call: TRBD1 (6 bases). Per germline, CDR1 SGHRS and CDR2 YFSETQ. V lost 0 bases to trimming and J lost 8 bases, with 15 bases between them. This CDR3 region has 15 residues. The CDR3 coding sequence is TGCGCCAGCAGCTTGGTGGCCAGGGGAGAGGATGAGCAGTTCTTC. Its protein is CASSLVARGEDEQFF.

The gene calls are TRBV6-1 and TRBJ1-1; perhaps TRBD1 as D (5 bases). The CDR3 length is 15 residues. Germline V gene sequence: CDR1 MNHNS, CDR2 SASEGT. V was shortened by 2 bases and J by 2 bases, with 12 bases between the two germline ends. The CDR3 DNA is TGTGCCAGCAGTGAAAAACGACAGTTTAACACTGAAGCTTTCTTT. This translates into CASSEKRQFNTEAFF.

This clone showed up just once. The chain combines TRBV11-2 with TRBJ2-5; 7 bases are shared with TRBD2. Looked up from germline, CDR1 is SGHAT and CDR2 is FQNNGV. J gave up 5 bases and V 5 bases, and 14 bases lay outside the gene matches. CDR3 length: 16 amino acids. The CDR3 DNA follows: TGTGCCAGCAGCAGCCGACTCCGGGGGGTCCGGGAGACCCAGTACTTC. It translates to CASSSRLRGVRETQYF.

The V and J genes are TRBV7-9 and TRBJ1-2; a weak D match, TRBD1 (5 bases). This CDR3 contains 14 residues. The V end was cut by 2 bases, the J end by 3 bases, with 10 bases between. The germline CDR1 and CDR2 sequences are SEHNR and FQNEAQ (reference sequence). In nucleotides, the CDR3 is TGTGCCAGCAGCTTACAGGGTTGGGACTATGGCTACACCTTC. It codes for CASSLQGWDYGYTF.

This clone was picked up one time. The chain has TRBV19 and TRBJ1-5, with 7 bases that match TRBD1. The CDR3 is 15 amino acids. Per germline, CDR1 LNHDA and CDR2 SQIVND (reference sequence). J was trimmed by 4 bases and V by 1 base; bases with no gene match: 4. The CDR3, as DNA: TGTGCCAGTAGTATAGCAACAGGGGAGAATCAGCCCCAGCATTTT. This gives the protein CASSIATGENQPQHF.

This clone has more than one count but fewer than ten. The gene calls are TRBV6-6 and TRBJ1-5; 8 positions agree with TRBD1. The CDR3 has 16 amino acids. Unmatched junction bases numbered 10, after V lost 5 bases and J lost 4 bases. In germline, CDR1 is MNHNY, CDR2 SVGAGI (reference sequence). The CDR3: CASSSTTGASNQPQHF. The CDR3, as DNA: TGTGCCAGCAGTAGTACGACAGGGGCTTCGAATCAGCCCCAGCATTTT.

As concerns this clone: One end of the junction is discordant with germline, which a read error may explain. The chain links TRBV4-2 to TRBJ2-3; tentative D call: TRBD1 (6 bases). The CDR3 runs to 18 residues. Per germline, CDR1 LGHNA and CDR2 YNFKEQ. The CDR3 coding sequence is TGTGTCAGCAGCCAAGGCAGAAGTTTCCGGGACACCGAAGATACGCAGTATTTT. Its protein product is CVSSQGRSFRDTEDTQYF.

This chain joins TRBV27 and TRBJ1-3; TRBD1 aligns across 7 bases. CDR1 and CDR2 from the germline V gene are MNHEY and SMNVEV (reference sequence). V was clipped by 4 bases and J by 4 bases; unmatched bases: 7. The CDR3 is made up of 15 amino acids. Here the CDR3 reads CASSSRQGPGNTIYF. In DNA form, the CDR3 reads TGTGCCAGCAGTTCCCGACAGGGTCCAGGAAACACCATATATTTT.

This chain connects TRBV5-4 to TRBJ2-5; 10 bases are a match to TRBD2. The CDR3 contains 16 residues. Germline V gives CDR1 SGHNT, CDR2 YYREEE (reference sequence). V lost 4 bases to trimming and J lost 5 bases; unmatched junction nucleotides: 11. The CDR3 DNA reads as TGTGCCAGCAGCCTCCGGACTAGCGGAAAAGGGGAGACCCAGTACTTC. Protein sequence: CASSLRTSGKGETQYF. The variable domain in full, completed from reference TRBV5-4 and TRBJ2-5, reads ETGVTQSPTHLIKTRGQQVTLRCSSQSGHNTVSWYQQALGQGPQFIFQYYREEENGRGNFPPRFSGLQFPNYSSELNVNALELDDSALYLCASSLRTSGKGETQYFGPGTRLLVL.

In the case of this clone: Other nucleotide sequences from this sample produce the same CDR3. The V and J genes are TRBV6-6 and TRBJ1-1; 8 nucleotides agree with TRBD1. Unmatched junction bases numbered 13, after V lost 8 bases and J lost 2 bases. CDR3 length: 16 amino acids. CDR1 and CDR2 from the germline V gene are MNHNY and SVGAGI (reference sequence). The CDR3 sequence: CASRSGQGRVNTEAFF. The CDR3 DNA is TGTGCCAGCCGGAGCGGACAGGGCAGGGTAAACACTGAAGCTTTCTTT.

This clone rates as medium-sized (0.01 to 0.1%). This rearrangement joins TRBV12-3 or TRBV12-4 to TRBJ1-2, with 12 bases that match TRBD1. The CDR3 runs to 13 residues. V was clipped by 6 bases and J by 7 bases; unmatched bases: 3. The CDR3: CASRGQGASGYTF. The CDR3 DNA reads TGTGCCAGCAGGGGACAGGGGGCCTCTGGCTACACCTTC.

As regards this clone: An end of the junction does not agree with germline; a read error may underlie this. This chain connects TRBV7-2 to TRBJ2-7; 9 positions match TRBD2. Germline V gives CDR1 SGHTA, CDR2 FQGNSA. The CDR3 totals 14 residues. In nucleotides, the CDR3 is TGTGCCAGCAGCTTTGGGACTAGCTCCAACGAGCAGTACTTC. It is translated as CASSFGTSSNEQYF.

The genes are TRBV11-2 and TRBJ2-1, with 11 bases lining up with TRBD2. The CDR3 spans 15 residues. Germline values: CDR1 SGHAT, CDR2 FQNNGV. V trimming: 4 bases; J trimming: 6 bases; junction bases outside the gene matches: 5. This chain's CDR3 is CASSSTSGESNEQFF. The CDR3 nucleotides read TGTGCCAGCAGCTCGACTAGCGGGGAGTCCAATGAGCAGTTCTTC.

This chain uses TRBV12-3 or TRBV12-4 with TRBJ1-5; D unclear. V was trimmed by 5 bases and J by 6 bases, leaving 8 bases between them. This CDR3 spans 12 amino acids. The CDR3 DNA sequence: TGTGCCAGCAGTATCGAGGGTCAGCCCCAGCATTTT. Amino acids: CASSIEGQPQHF.

The CDR3 DNA follows: TGTGCCATCAATCAGGGGGCGGAGAGCACAGATACGCAGTATTTT. Its translation: CAINQGAESTDTQYF. The gene calls are TRBV10-3 and TRBJ2-3, with 8 bases matching TRBD1. Germline V CDR1 and CDR2: ENHRY, SYGVKD. After removal of 7 bases from V and 0 bases from J, the junction contained 6 bases not matched to a gene. This CDR3 is built from 15 residues.

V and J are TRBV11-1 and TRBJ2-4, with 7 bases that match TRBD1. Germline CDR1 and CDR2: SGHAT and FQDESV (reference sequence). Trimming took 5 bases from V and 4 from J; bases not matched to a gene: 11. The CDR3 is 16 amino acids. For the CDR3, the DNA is TGTGCCAGCAGCCTCCTAGGGGGCAGGGGAAAAAACATTCAGTACTTC. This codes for CASSLLGGRGKNIQYF.